The clone carrying this T cell receptor beta chain was detected many times. Its antigen is as yet unknown. TCRdb redid the calling of the reads with MiXCR, one entry per CDR3 protein. Counted here are some 180,000 distinct CDR3 sequences, roughly 9% occurring once; the ten biggest clones make up roughly 4.8%. CDR1 and CDR2 (germline): SGHAT, FQNNGV. Trimming at V came to 8 bases and at J to 4 bases, leaving 3 bases not matched to a gene. The CDR3 extends over 12 amino acids. These data come from a study of T cell repertoires in cytomegalovirus infection. Study-level information: In public TCR beta signatures, there were indications of both CMV infection and matching HLA type.

Study-level results: Individuals carrying CMV plus the relevant HLA were identified by cumulative frequency of public TCR beta families. Dominating the ex vivo response were TCR beta clonotypes that were CMV-specific and HLA-C-restricted.

Sequenced sample: PBMCs. The chain carries TRBV11-2 and TRBJ2-7; 9 bases match TRBD1. The TCR was taken from a human donor in good health (CMV status not recorded). Some clones in this sample may be carry-over from other donors' samples. In nucleotides, the CDR3 is TGTGCCAGCCGCGGACAGGGGTACGAGCAGTACTTC. The encoded protein is CASRGQGYEQYF.